This T cell receptor beta chain emerged from a study of blood T cell repertoires in COVID-19. Study as a whole: Sites in the United States, Italy and Spain provided acute and convalescent COVID-19 samples. The analysed material was cDNA or gDNA that came from T cells, B-cell-depleted T cells, or PBMCs.

Original handling: Estimation of nucleated cell counts relied on the amplification of reference gene primers. Data came from immunoSEQ multiplex PCR; TCRdb stores just in-frame clones and leaves some out. The V and J calls and clone size are taken from that table; D and trimming were inferred from the DNA. The sample has roughly 440,000 clones, around 88% seen once. The CDR3 runs to 14 residues. With 3 bases clipped from V and 8 bases from J, the junction kept 7 bases outside the gene matches. Looked up from germline, CDR1 is MGHDK and CDR2 is SYGVNS. The sequence was obtained from a woman aged 45-65 years with COVID-19, enrolled during active disease. The gene calls are TRBV25-1 and TRBJ1-2, with 9 positions matching TRBD1. Sequencing was performed on peripheral blood. The CDR3 reads CASSDQDRGRGYTF. The CDR3 DNA reads as TGTGCCAGCAGTGATCAGGACAGGGGTAGGGGCTACACCTTC.